Included here is one T cell receptor (beta chain) sequence, with context. A single count supports this clone. No cognate antigen has been identified for it. Within one base of it there is no much larger clone, and no base qualities were kept. In the paper's terms, the time point label means: cells obtained before transplantation from donor or recipient. CD3+CD4+ and CD3+CD8+ populations were FACS-sorted from unstimulated pre-transplant donor and recipient cells taken from spleen or lymph nodes. This sample is drawn from a study of graft-versus-host responses after intestinal transplantation (dated by TCRdb to the early 2020s). Some background on the complete study: The transplants that recipients got were multivisceral, liver-intestinal, or isolated intestinal. Every recipient was given anti-thymocyte globulin induction, then maintenance tacrolimus and steroids for around three years. Bulk TCR-beta CDR3 sequencing was used to track graft-versus-host and host-versus-graft alloreactive T cell clones in the graft, circulation and bone marrow after intestinal transplantation. Alloreactive clones were identified by sequencing pre-transplant mixed lymphocyte reaction products and comparing them with unstimulated pre-transplant donor and recipient T cells. The cohort enrolled 20 to 30 intestinal transplant recipients, one of whom was a retransplant, and a few patients without pretransplant specimens were excluded. A peak of at least 4% donor T cells among recipient peripheral blood mononuclear cells was the definition used for donor T cell macrochimerism. Rather than going through the commercial service, samples from a few later patients were sequenced in-house on an Illumina MiSeq and processed with MiXCR.

General conclusions and limits of the study: GvH clones were detected in recipient bone marrow, and some appeared earlier in ileal mucosa or blood, consistent with an intestinal mucosal origin. The relatively low number and heterogeneity of intestinal transplant patients limited the conclusions. In the allografts of patients with donor T cell macrochimerism, GvH to HvG T cell clonal ratios were high. Early after transplant, peak levels of circulating GvH clones were associated with declines in HvG clones.

The library was prepared using the immunoSEQ multiplex PCR assay. In most patients, genomic DNA was isolated using the Qiagen DNeasy Blood and Tissue Kit and sent frozen to Adaptive Biotechnologies for TCR sequencing. For most patients, high-throughput TCR-beta CDR3 sequencing of genomic DNA was performed by Adaptive Biotechnologies. In the authors' own workflow: Adaptive's ImmunoSEQ software was the source of the TCR sequencing data for 15 to 20 patients, while a few other patients were processed with MiXCR and VDJtools. To correct CD4 versus CD8 sorting errors, any sequence found in both subsets at a frequency ratio below 5:1 was removed. CDR3 nucleotide sequences shared between donor and recipient were removed because their origin could not be assigned. Alloreactive clones required at least 2-fold expansion over unstimulated cells and minimum CFSE-low frequency of 0.002% (template counts) or 0.001% (read counts). Clones were considered mappable if detected in sequenced pre-transplant spleen, lymph node, or MLR CFSE-low populations of the donor or recipient. The cumulative frequency of alloreactive clones was calculated as a percentage of all sequences, weighted by copy number. TCRdb mirrors the immuneACCESS table, restricted to in-frame sequences. Some clones are absent from its copies; in checked studies, under half trace to an unresolved V gene, and the reason for the others is unknown. From that table come the V and J calls and clone size; the DNA was used to work out D and trimming. A total of tens of thousands of clones appear in this sample, around 89% of them only once. The top ten clones comprise around 2.6% of the sample.

The TCR comes from a human donor who received an intestinal transplant. The sequences come from unstimulated CD8+ T cells sorted from spleen or lymph node cells, collected before intestinal transplant.

The DNA is TGTGCCAGCAGTTTGATCCCAGGAACCTACGAGCAGTACTTC. Translation gives CASSLIPGTYEQYF. The chain joins TRBV28 to TRBJ2-7, with the D gene too uncertain to name. Looking up the germline V gene yields CDR1 MDHEN and CDR2 SYDVKM. CDR3 length: 14 amino acids, cysteine to phenylalanine. Only the CDR3 DNA is retained, 42 bases long and in frame from the first base. Deletion took 3 bases off V and 2 bases off J, with a span of 11 bases between the germline ends.